These T cell receptor beta chains were read from a single sample in a study of T cell responses to AZD1222 COVID-19 vaccine. Libraries were prepared by immunoSEQ multiplex PCR; TCRdb keeps only in-frame clonotypes and omits some of them. Counted here are some 64,000 clones, roughly nine tenths occurring once; the ten biggest clones make up 17%. This specimen consisted of peripheral blood, obtained on day 0 of AZD1222 vaccination. These receptors were obtained from an adult in good health. Each CDR3 is given with its conserved first and last residue. Fields, in order: CDR3 DNA, CDR3 protein, clone size, D gene, J gene, V gene. The D gene is left open where the match is weak. Only some rows state a clone size, as once, few, many or a class for expanded clones.

TGTGCCAGCAGCTTCTATTCGGCGGGGGGAGAGACCCAGTACTTC | CASSFYSAGGETQYF | - | TRBD2 | TRBJ2-5 | TRBV6-5
TGTGCCAGCAGCTTAGGCGGCGGGGGATCCTACGAGCAGTACTTC | CASSLGGGGSYEQYF | - | TRBD2 | TRBJ2-7 | TRBV7-2
TGTGCCAGCAGCTTAGAGCGAGAGACCCAGTACTTC | CASSLERETQYF | - | - | TRBJ2-5 | TRBV7-6
TGTGCCAGCAGCTTAAAGACAGGGAGGAACTATGGCTACACCTTC | CASSLKTGRNYGYTF | - | TRBD1 | TRBJ1-2 | TRBV7-2
TGCGCCAGCAGCCAAGATCCTGGGGGCGGACAGCCCCAGCATTTT | CASSQDPGGGQPQHF | - | - | TRBJ1-5 | TRBV4-3
TGTGCCAGCAGCGTAGGACGGAGCTCCTATAATTCACCCCTCCACTTT | CASSVGRSSYNSPLHF | - | - | TRBJ1-6 | TRBV9
TGTGCCAGCAGCTTAGGTGGGCCCGGGGACACCATATATTTT | CASSLGGPGDTIYF | few | - | TRBJ1-3 | TRBV7-6
TGTGCCAGCAGTTTAGCGGGAGCCGCCGATGAGCAGTTCTTC | CASSLAGAADEQFF | - | TRBD2 | TRBJ2-1 | TRBV28
TGTGCCAGCAGTCCGCTGGGGGACTACCTCCTCAATGAGCAGTTCTTC | CASSPLGDYLLNEQFF | - | TRBD2 | TRBJ2-1 | TRBV6-2/TRBV6-3
TGTGCCAGCAGTTCTAGTTGGACAGAGATGGACGAGCAGTACTTC | CASSSSWTEMDEQYF | few | - | TRBJ2-7 | TRBV6-5
TGTGCCAGCAGCGTAAGTCCCTCCGGTGATGATCAGCCCCAGCATTTT | CASSVSPSGDDQPQHF | - | - | TRBJ1-5 | TRBV9
TGTGCCAGCAGCCACGACAGGGTGTACTACAATGAGCAGTTCTTC | CASSHDRVYYNEQFF | - | TRBD1 | TRBJ2-1 | TRBV14
TGTGCCAGCAGCCGCGGGGCACTAGATACGCAGTATTTT | CASSRGALDTQYF | - | - | TRBJ2-3 | TRBV11-2
TGTGCCAGCAGCTTAGCGGGGCAGGGAAACACCATATATTTT | CASSLAGQGNTIYF | once | - | TRBJ1-3 | TRBV7-6
TGCGCCAGCAGCTTCTCCGGGACTAGCGGGGGGTTCCCCGAGCAGTACTTC | CASSFSGTSGGFPEQYF | - | TRBD2 | TRBJ2-7 | TRBV5-1
TGTGCCAGCAGCTTAACCGGGACAGGGGGAACTGAAGCTTTCTTT | CASSLTGTGGTEAFF | - | TRBD1 | TRBJ1-1 | TRBV7-9
TGTGCCAGCACCCTGGGGGGGGGTGGGGATACGCAGTATTTT | CASTLGGGGDTQYF | - | TRBD2 | TRBJ2-3 | TRBV5-4
TGTGCCAGCAGTGAAGCCGGAGCTAGAAACACTGAAGCTTTCTTT | CASSEAGARNTEAFF | once | - | TRBJ1-1 | TRBV2
TGTGCCAGCAGGAAGACGGTGTCTGAGGGCTACACCTTC | CASRKTVSEGYTF | - | - | TRBJ1-2 | TRBV3-1/TRBV3-2
TGCGCCAGCAGCTTGGTAGGGTTCGATGGCTACACCTTC | CASSLVGFDGYTF | - | - | TRBJ1-2 | TRBV5-1
TGTGCCAGCAGTCCTGGACTTAGGAACACTGAAGCTTTCTTT | CASSPGLRNTEAFF | - | - | TRBJ1-1 | TRBV27
TGTGCCAGCAGCTTTACGAGGGGCGAGCAGTACTTC | CASSFTRGEQYF | - | - | TRBJ2-7 | TRBV7-2
TGTGCCACCAGCAGAGAACCAGGCAATAATTCACCCCTCCACTTT | CATSREPGNNSPLHF | - | - | TRBJ1-6 | TRBV15
TGTGCCAGCAGTTTCACTGGGGGCACCGGGGAGCTGTTTTTT | CASSFTGGTGELFF | - | - | TRBJ2-2 | TRBV6-6
TGTGCCAGCAGGACGGACAGGGGCTCGTTGAACACTGAAGCTTTCTTT | CASRTDRGSLNTEAFF | - | TRBD1 | TRBJ1-1 | TRBV27
TGCGCCAGCAGTGAGGGTCAGGACATTCAGTACTTC | CASSEGQDIQYF | - | - | TRBJ2-4 | TRBV10-1
TGTGCCAGCAGTCTACCTCCCGGCAGGAACGTCAACGAGCAGTACTTC | CASSLPPGRNVNEQYF | few | - | TRBJ2-7 | TRBV28
TGTGCCAGCAGTCCCGGGACTAGCAGTTACGAGCAGTACTTC | CASSPGTSSYEQYF | - | TRBD2 | TRBJ2-7 | TRBV27
TGTGCCAGCAGTCGACAGGGCCAAGAGACCCAGTACTTC | CASSRQGQETQYF | - | TRBD1 | TRBJ2-5 | TRBV6-5
TGTGCCAGCCGCCGGGACCCCGGGCGGCCTAATGAAAAACTGTTTTTT | CASRRDPGRPNEKLFF | - | - | TRBJ1-4 | TRBV27
TGTGCCAGCAGCGCCGGGGGCGGCTACACCTTC | CASSAGGGYTF | - | - | TRBJ1-2 | TRBV9
TGTGCCAGCAGTTTACTAGTTACGGACGAGCAGTACTTC | CASSLLVTDEQYF | - | - | TRBJ2-7 | TRBV12-3/TRBV12-4
TGCGCCAGCAGCCAAGGCCTTCGATCGACAGATACGCAGTATTTT | CASSQGLRSTDTQYF | - | - | TRBJ2-3 | TRBV4-1
TGTGCCAGCACTGTGGAACGGCAGAGTTCCTACGAGCAGTACTTC | CASTVERQSSYEQYF | - | - | TRBJ2-7 | TRBV2
TGTGCCAGCAGGCCCAGAGGATATAGCAATCAGCCCCAGCATTTT | CASRPRGYSNQPQHF | once | - | TRBJ1-5 | TRBV6-5
TGCGCCAGCAGCCAAACCGCAAACTACGAGCAGTACTTC | CASSQTANYEQYF | - | - | TRBJ2-7 | TRBV5-1
TGTGCCAGCAGCTCACCTCTAGGGAATGAGCAGTTCTTC | CASSSPLGNEQFF | - | - | TRBJ2-1 | TRBV7-3
TGTGCCAGCTCACCGACCGGGATTAGCTCCTACGAGCAGTACTTC | CASSPTGISSYEQYF | - | - | TRBJ2-7 | TRBV18
TGTGCCAGCAGTCTAGCGGCTGTCTCCTACAATGAGCAGTTCTTC | CASSLAAVSYNEQFF | - | TRBD2 | TRBJ2-1 | TRBV2
TGTGCCAGCAGCCCCGGACAGGGGGTAAATAATTCACCCCTCCACTTT | CASSPGQGVNNSPLHF | once | TRBD1 | TRBJ1-6 | TRBV7-9
TGTGCCAGCAGTGAATCCGCACTGTCCCTCCACGAGCAGTACTTC | CASSESALSLHEQYF | - | - | TRBJ2-7 | TRBV6-1
TGTGCCAGCAGTTGGAGTGGGCGCACTGAAGCTTTCTTT | CASSWSGRTEAFF | - | - | TRBJ1-1 | TRBV6-5
TGTGCCAGCAGCTTAGACGGAGGAGCCAATCAGCCCCAGCATTTT | CASSLDGGANQPQHF | - | - | TRBJ1-5 | TRBV7-2
TGTGCCAGCAGTGACTCTGTCTATCGTCATAATTCACCCCTCCACTTT | CASSDSVYRHNSPLHF | once | - | TRBJ1-6 | TRBV6-4
TGTGCCAGCAGTTTAGTTAGCTTTACAATGAACACTGAAGCTTTCTTT | CASSLVSFTMNTEAFF | - | - | TRBJ1-1 | TRBV28
TGTGCCAGTAGTATACGGGGGTCGGGCTATGGCTACACCTTC | CASSIRGSGYGYTF | - | - | TRBJ1-2 | TRBV19
TGTGCCAGCACCTCCGACAGGGGGCTAAACATTCAGTACTTC | CASTSDRGLNIQYF | - | TRBD1 | TRBJ2-4 | TRBV7-9